Each of the 4 T cell receptor beta chains below was sequenced from the same sample in a study of T-cell memory formation after mild COVID-19. TCRdb used MiXCR to reprocess the 5' RACE reads, holding one entry per CDR3 protein. The sample contains about 260,000 distinct CDR3 sequences, 7.5% to 9.5% of which appear only once. The sample consisted of PBMCs or a T cell subset sorted from them (not recorded which). These receptors originate from a man younger than 35 who had mild COVID-19 (a few samples of this study predate the infection). Cell type and time point are not known.

This clonotype came up a few times. The genes are TRBV12-3 or TRBV12-4 and TRBJ1-2; 9 nucleotides line up with TRBD1. The length of the CDR3 is 14 residues. V lost 6 bases and J lost 5; bases outside the gene matches: 7. The CDR3 nucleotides are TGTGCCAGCAGAGAGAGGGACAGGGCTTATGGCTACACCTTC. Its translation: CASRERDRAYGYTF.

This clonotype turned up a few times. The chain joins TRBV7-3 to TRBJ1-1; D is unclear. V dropped 5 bases and J dropped 4 bases, with 11 bases sitting between them. Germline CDR1 and CDR2: SGHTA and FQGTGA. The CDR3 has 13 amino acids. The CDR3 spells CASSPSALTEAFF. CDR3 nucleotides: TGTGCCAGCAGCCCGTCCGCGCTCACTGAAGCTTTCTTT.

This clonotype was seen many times. The rearrangement links TRBV7-2 to TRBJ2-7; 8 bases line up with TRBD1. CDR3 length: 14 residues. Per the germline V gene, CDR1 is SGHTA and CDR2 is FQGNSA. The V segment lost 5 bases and the J segment 2 bases; nucleotides outside the gene matches: 5. CDR3: CASSPQGGPYEQYV. CDR3 bases: TGTGCCAGCAGCCCACAGGGGGGACCCTACGAGCAGTACGTC.

This clonotype was detected only a few times. The chain carries TRBV29-1 and TRBJ1-2; D is possibly TRBD1 (5 bases). Between the trimmed V and J ends, which lost 6 bases and 1 base, there was a span of 9 bases. The CDR3 sequence is 12 residues long. Per germline, CDR1 SQVTM and CDR2 ANQGSEA. In nucleotides, the CDR3 is TGCAGCGTGGGGGACGGTAACTATGGCTACACCTTC. As protein: CSVGDGNYGYTF.